This entry describes one TCR beta chain. Its antigen is as yet unknown. Other DNA sequences of this sample code for an identical CDR3. This record comes from a study of CD8+ T cells in alopecia areata. Broader study findings: Lesional scalp, especially alopecia totalis/universalis, showed higher clonality than normal scalp. Scalp sample sequencing also detects resident alphabeta T cells of normal skin.

The CDR3 is 13 amino acids. V was clipped by 3 bases and J by 4 bases, with 9 bases between them. Germline V gene lookup returns CDR1 LNHDA and CDR2 SQIVND (reference sequence). Researchers took lesional scalp punch biopsies and peripheral blood from people who were alopecia areata patients. Extracted RNA was reverse transcribed into cDNA, the sequencing template. Profiled with immunoSEQ multiplex PCR; TCRdb holds only in-frame clones, not every one. This sample yields around 160,000 clones, of which 87% are seen a single time; less than 15% belongs to the top ten. The receptor was isolated from a human donor with alopecia areata. The chain couples TRBV19 to TRBJ1-1; D is ambiguous. The input for sequencing was CD8+ T cells sorted from blood, taken at week 0. This CDR3 is CASSIPGGTEAFF. The CDR3 coding sequence is TGTGCCAGTAGTATCCCGGGTGGCACTGAAGCTTTCTTT.